Sequencing of this T cell receptor (beta chain) was carried out in a study of blood T cell repertoires in COVID-19. Recruitment covered about two dozen US areas and drew participants whose ages spanned roughly 18 to 95 years. The table came from immunoSEQ multiplex PCR; TCRdb's copy has only in-frame clones and leaves some out. This sample yields a few hundred thousand clones, of which 70% to 85% are seen a single time; roughly 3.5% belongs to the top ten. The clonotype originates from a woman aged 60-75 years who had recovered from COVID-19. Sequenced input: PBMCs or T cells enriched from blood (not recorded which).

CDR3 sequence (DNA): TGTGCCAGCAGCCCAGTCGTCGGTCAACCGGGACTAGCGAGTCGAGGAGATACGCAGTATTTT. This sequence encodes CASSPVVGQPGLASRGDTQYF. This chain links TRBV3-1 (or the pseudogene TRBV3-2) with TRBJ2-3, with 10 bases lining up with TRBD2. Germline trimming cut 4 bases from V and 5 bases from J; bases unmatched to any gene: 24. This CDR3 is built from 21 residues. Germline CDR1 reads LGHDT; CDR2 reads YNNKEL (reference sequence).